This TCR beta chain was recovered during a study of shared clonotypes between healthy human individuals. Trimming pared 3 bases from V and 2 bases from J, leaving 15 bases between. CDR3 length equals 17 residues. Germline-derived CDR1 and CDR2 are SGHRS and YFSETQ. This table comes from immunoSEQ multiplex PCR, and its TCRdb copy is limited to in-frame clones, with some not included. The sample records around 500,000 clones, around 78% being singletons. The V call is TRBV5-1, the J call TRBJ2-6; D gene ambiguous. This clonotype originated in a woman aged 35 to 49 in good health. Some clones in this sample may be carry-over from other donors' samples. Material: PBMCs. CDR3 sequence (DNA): TGCGCCAGCAGCTCCCGGACCTTCTATCCTGGGGCCAACGTCCTGACTTTC. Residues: CASSSRTFYPGANVLTF.